This passage covers 8 T cell receptor beta chains from one sample sequenced in a study of post-analysis software for immune sequencing data. The library was made from cDNA and included unique molecular identifiers. A single record per CDR3 protein comes from TCRdb applying MiXCR to the PCR reads. The sample lists over 250,000 distinct CDR3 sequences, just over 35% seen once, with around 4.8% in the top ten. Whole-study results and caveats: Compared with controls, patients had more of about 5 TRBV segments, including TRBV5-6, TRBV5-1 and TRBV20-1.

For these TCRs, the target antigens are not known. Material for sequencing was blood. The receptor set was obtained from a girl under 18 with multiple sclerosis.

This clonotype was counted many times. The rearrangement joins TRBV5-1 to TRBJ2-1, with 14 bases aligning to TRBD2. Losses at the gene ends were 3 bases for V and 5 bases for J; bases not matched to a gene: 4. The CDR3 is made up of 16 amino acids. Germline V gene lookup returns CDR1 SGHRS and CDR2 YFSETQ. The CDR3 bases are TGCGCCAGCAGCTACGGGACTAGCGGGGGAAACAATGAGCAGTTCTTC. Translated, it gives CASSYGTSGGNNEQFF.

CDR3 DNA sequence: TGTGCCACCAGCAGAGGACAGGGGCGAGAAAAACTGTTTTTT. Protein product: CATSRGQGREKLFF. The chain employs TRBV15 and TRBJ1-4; TRBD1 matches at 8 bases. The V gene end was trimmed by 1 base and the J gene end by 8 bases; junction bases not matched to a gene: 3. Germline V CDR1 and CDR2: LNHNV, YYDKDF (reference sequence). The CDR3 contains 14 residues. The variable domain in full, with the rest retrieved from reference TRBV15 and TRBJ1-4, is DAMVIQNPRYQVTQFGKPVTLSCSQTLNHNVMYWYQQKSSQAPKLLFHYYDKDFNNEADTPDNFQSRRPNTSFCFLDIRSPGLGDTAMYLCATSRGQGREKLFFGSGTQLSVL.

The chain has TRBV6-4 and TRBJ2-5; the D is unclear. The end of the DNA is better explained by TRBJ2-7, so the J call may be wrong. The CDR3 loop spans 15 amino acids. Germline CDR1 MRHNA, CDR2 SNTAGT. The CDR3 spells CASSAEWVVSYEQYF. The CDR3, as DNA: TGTGCCAGCAGTGCGGAGTGGGTAGTGTCCTACGAGCAGTACTTC.

As regards this clonotype: One end of the junction fails to match germline, which may point to a read error. This chain joins TRBV15 and TRBJ2-1, with a tentative D call TRBD1 (5 bases). Germline assignment: CDR1 LNHNV and CDR2 YYDKDF (reference sequence). CDR3 length equals 16 residues. CDR3 nucleotide sequence: TGTGCCACTAGCAGAGATTGGCAGGACAACTACAATGAGCAGTTCTTC. It yields the protein CATSRDWQDNYNEQFF. Supplemented by reference TRBV15 and TRBJ2-1, the full variable domain reads DAMVIQNPRYQVTQFGKPVTLSCSQTLNHNVMYWYQQKSSQAPKLLFHYYDKDFNNEADTPDNFQSRRPNTSFCFLDIRSPGLGDTAMYLCATSRDWQDNYNEQFFGPGTRLTVL.

Many counts were recorded for this clonotype. V gene TRBV7-9 combines with J gene TRBJ1-5; D is ambiguous. The CDR3 runs to 15 residues. Per the germline V gene, CDR1 is SEHNR and CDR2 is FQNEAQ (reference sequence). Trimming took 1 base from V and 4 from J, leaving 11 bases between them. The CDR3 is CASSLGHTRNQPQHF. CDR3 in DNA: TGTGCCAGCAGCTTAGGTCACACTCGTAATCAGCCCCAGCATTTT.

The V gene is TRBV3-1, the J gene TRBJ1-3; D might be TRBD1 (6 bases). This CDR3 is 16 amino acids long. The germline V gene encodes CDR1 LGHDT and CDR2 YNNKEL (reference sequence). The V end was cut by 3 bases, the J end by 2 bases, with 14 bases between. Written as DNA, the CDR3 is TGTGCCAGCAGCCAGGGACAACGGTATGCTGGAAACACCATATATTTT. This sequence encodes CASSQGQRYAGNTIYF. The full variable domain, rest sourced from reference TRBV3-1 and TRBJ1-3, is DTAVSQTPKYLVTQMGNDKSIKCEQNLGHDTMYWYKQDSKKFLKIMFSYNNKELIINETVPNRFSPKSPDKAHLNLHINSLELGDSAVYFCASSQGQRYAGNTIYFGEGSWLTVV.

This clonotype showed up many times. The rearrangement uses TRBV21-1 and TRBJ1-1. TRBV21-1 is a documented pseudogene. This CDR3 comprises 11 residues. Here the CDR3 reads CASREITEAFF. The CDR3 DNA reads as TGTGCCAGCAGGGAGATCACTGAAGCTTTCTTT.

The chain recombines TRBV20-1 with TRBJ2-7, with 8 bases lining up with TRBD2. The DNA end favors TRBJ2-5, so the J call may be wrong. CDR1 and CDR2 from the germline V gene are DFQATT and SNEGSKA (reference sequence). The CDR3 covers 12 residues. The CDR3 DNA sequence: TGCAGTGCTATTCCGGGGGGGGAGACCCAGTACTTC. Amino acid sequence: CSAIPGGETQYF.